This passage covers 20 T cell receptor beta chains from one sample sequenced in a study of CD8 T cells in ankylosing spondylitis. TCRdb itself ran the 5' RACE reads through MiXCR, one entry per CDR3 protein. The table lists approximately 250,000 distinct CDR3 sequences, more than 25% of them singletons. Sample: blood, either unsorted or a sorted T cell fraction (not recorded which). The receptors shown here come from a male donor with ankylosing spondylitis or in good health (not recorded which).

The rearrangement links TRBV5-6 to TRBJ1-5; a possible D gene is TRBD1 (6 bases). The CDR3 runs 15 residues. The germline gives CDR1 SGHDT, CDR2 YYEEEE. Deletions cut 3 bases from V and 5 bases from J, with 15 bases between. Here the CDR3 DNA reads TGTGCCAGCAGCTGCCGGACAGAACCGGATCAGCCCCAGCATTTT. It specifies CASSCRTEPDQPQHF.

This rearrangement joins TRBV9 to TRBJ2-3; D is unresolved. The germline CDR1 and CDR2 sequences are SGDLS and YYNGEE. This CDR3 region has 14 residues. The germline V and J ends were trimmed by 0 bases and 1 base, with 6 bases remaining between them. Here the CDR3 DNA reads TGTGCCAGCAGCGTAGGGTCTGGCACAGATACGCAGTATTTT. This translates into CASSVGSGTDTQYF.

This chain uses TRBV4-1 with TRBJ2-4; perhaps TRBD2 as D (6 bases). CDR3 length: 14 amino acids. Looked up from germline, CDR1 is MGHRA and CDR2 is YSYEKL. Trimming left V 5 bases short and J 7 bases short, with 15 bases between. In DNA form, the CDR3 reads TGCGCCAGCAGCTTGGGCCGGGCGGGGAACATTCAGTACTTC. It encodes CASSLGRAGNIQYF.

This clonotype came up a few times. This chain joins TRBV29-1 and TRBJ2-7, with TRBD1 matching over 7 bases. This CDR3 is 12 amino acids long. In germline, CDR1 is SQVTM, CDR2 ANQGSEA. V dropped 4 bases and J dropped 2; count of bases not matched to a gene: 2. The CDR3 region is CSVAQGAYEQYF. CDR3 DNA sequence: TGCAGCGTTGCTCAGGGGGCCTACGAGCAGTACTTC.

CDR3 nucleotides: TGTGCCAGCAGCGTAGGGCTAGCGGGGGGCCCCGACACAGATACGCAGTATTTT. It translates to CASSVGLAGGPDTDTQYF. The V gene is TRBV9, the J gene TRBJ2-3; 11 nucleotides match TRBD2. This CDR3 spans 18 amino acids. From germline, CDR1 is SGDLS and CDR2 YYNGEE. With 0 bases clipped from V and 2 bases from J, the junction kept 8 bases outside the gene matches.

CDR3 amino acids: CSAIDRLSNQPQHF. DNA for the CDR3: TGCAGTGCTATTGACAGACTTAGCAATCAGCCCCAGCATTTT. The chain employs TRBV20-1 and TRBJ1-5, with D perhaps matching TRBD1 (5 bases). The germline CDR1 and CDR2 sequences are DFQATT and SNEGSKA (reference sequence). CDR3 size: 14 residues. The V end was cut by 4 bases, the J end by 0 bases, with 10 bases between.

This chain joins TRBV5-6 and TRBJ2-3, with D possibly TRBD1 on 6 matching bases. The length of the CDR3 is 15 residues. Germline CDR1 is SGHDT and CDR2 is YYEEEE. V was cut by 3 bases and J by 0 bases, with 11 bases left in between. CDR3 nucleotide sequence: TGTGCCAGCAGCTCTGACAGGCTTAGCACAGATACGCAGTATTTT. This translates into CASSSDRLSTDTQYF.

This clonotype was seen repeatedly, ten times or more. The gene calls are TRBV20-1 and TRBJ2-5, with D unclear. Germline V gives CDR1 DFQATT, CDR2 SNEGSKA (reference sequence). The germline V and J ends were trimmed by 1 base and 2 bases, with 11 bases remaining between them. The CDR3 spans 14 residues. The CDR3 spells CSARGAAAQETQYF. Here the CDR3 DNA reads TGCAGTGCTAGAGGGGCGGCGGCACAAGAGACCCAGTACTTC.

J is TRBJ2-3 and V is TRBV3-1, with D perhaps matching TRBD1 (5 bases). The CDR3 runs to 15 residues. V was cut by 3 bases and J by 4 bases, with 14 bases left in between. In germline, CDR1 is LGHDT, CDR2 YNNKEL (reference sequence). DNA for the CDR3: TGTGCCAGCAGCCAGGGCAGGGCGTCCTCAGATACGCAGTATTTT. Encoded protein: CASSQGRASSDTQYF.

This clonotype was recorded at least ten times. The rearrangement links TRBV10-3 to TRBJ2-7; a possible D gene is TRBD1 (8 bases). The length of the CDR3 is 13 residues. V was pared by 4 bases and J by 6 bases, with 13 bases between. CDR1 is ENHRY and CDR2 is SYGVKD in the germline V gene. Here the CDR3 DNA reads TGTGCCATCAGTGGCTACAGGGGGGGCGAGCAGTACTTC. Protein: CAISGYRGGEQYF.

Written as DNA, the CDR3 is TGTGCCAGCACCCCAGGACAGGGGGGGATCACAGATACGCAGTATTTT. Residues: CASTPGQGGITDTQYF. The chain recombines TRBV28 with TRBJ2-3; 10 bases match TRBD1. The V gene end was trimmed by 7 bases and the J gene end by 2 bases; junction bases not matched to a gene: 9. CDR1 and CDR2 (germline): MDHEN, SYDVKM. This CDR3 spans 16 amino acids.

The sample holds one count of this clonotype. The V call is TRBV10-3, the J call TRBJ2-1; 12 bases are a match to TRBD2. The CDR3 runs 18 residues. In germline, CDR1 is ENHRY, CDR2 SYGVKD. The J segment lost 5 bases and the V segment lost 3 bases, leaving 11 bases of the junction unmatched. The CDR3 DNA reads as TGTGCCATCAGTGACAGAGGGCCCCTAGCGGGGGGGGACAATGAGCAGTTCTTC. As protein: CAISDRGPLAGGDNEQFF.

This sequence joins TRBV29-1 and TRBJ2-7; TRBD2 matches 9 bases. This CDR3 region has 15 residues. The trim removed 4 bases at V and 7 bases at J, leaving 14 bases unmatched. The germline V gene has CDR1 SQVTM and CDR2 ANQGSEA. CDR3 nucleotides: TGCAGCGTTGGGGAATCGGCTAGCGGGGTGGGAGAGCAGTACTTC. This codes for CSVGESASGVGEQYF.

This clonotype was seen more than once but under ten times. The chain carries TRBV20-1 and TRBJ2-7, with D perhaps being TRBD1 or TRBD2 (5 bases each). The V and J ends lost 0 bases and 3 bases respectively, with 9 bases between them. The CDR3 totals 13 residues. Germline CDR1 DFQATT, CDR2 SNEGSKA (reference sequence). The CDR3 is CSAREGVVYEQYF. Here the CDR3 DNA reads TGCAGTGCTAGAGAGGGGGTGGTCTACGAGCAGTACTTC.

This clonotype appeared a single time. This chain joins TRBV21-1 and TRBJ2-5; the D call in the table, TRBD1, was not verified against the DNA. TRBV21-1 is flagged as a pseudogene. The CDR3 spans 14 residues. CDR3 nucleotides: TGTGCCAGCAGCCTAGGTGGGACAGAAGAGACCCAGTACTTC. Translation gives CASSLGGTEETQYF.

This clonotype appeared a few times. CDR3 loop: CSALPPGNEQFF. The DNA of the CDR3 is TGCAGTGCCCTCCCACCCGGCAATGAGCAGTTCTTC. The chain has TRBV20-1 and TRBJ2-1; D uncertain. The CDR3 runs 12 residues. Germline-derived CDR1 and CDR2 are DFQATT and SNEGSKA (reference sequence). V lost 6 bases, J lost 6 bases, and 12 bases lay in between.

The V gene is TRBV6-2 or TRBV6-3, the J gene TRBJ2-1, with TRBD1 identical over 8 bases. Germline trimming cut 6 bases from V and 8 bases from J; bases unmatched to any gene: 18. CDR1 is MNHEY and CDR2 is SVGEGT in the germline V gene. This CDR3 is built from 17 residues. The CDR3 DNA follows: TGTGCCAGCAGGAGAGGGGGCCCGACAGGGGTTTGGGATGAGCAGTTCTTC. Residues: CASRRGGPTGVWDEQFF.

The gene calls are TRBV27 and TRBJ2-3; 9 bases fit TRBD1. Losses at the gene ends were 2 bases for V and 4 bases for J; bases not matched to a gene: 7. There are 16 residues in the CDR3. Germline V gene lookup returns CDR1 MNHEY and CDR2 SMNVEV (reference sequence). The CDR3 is CASSLNRGHPPDTQYF. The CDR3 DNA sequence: TGTGCCAGCAGTTTAAACAGGGGGCATCCCCCAGATACGCAGTATTTT.

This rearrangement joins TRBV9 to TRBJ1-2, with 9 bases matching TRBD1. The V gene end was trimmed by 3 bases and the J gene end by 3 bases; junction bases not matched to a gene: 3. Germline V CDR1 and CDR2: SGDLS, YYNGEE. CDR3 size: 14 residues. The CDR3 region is CASSAGQGYYGYTF. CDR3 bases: TGTGCCAGCAGCGCCGGACAGGGGTACTATGGCTACACCTTC. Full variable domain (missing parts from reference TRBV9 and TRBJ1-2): DSGVTQTPKHLITATGQRVTLRCSPRSGDLSVYWYQQSLDQGLQFLIQYYNGEERAKGNILERFSAQQFPDLHSELNLSSLELGDSALYFCASSAGQGYYGYTFGSGTRLTVV.

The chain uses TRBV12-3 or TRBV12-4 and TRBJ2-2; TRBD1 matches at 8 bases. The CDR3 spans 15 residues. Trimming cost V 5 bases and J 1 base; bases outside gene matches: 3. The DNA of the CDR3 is TGTGCCAGCAGTACAGGACAGGGGAACACCGGGGAGCTGTTTTTT. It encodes CASSTGQGNTGELFF.